Listed here are 5 T cell receptor beta chains from one sample, sequenced in a study of cytomegalovirus exposure and HLA in healthy donors. Only in-frame clones appear in the TCRdb table, and some are missing; sequencing was by immunoSEQ multiplex PCR. Of 200,000 to 250,000 clones listed, over 80% were seen once; the top ten hold over 13%. Material for sequencing was PBMCs. These receptors were collected from a young woman in good health and CMV-seropositive.

J is TRBJ1-2 and V is TRBV4-3; a possible D gene is TRBD1 (5 bases). Germline V lookup: CDR1 LGHNA, CDR2 YSLEER. The CDR3 extends over 16 amino acids. Between the trimmed V and J ends, which lost 0 bases and 0 bases, there was a span of 11 bases. The CDR3 reads CASSQERPGPNYGYTF. In nucleotides, the CDR3 is TGCGCCAGCAGCCAAGAAAGGCCAGGGCCTAACTATGGCTACACCTTC.

The chain employs TRBV11-2 and TRBJ2-2, with 11 bases identical to TRBD1. J gave up 2 bases and V 5 bases, and 4 bases lay outside the gene matches. Germline CDR1 SGHAT, CDR2 FQNNGV. This CDR3 has 16 amino acids. CDR3: CASSERTGGNTGELFF. DNA for the CDR3: TGTGCCAGCAGCGAAAGGACAGGGGGCAACACCGGGGAGCTGTTTTTT.

The CDR3 spells CASSRDEGIYGYTF. For the CDR3, the DNA is TGCGCCAGCAGCAGGGACGAGGGAATCTATGGCTACACCTTC. J is TRBJ1-2 and V is TRBV5-1, with D maybe TRBD1 (5 bases). Germline CDR1 SGHRS, CDR2 YFSETQ. Trimming pared 4 bases from V and 4 bases from J, leaving 14 bases between. The length of the CDR3 is 14 residues.

The gene calls are TRBV29-1 and TRBJ2-2; 9 nucleotides line up with TRBD1. The CDR3 is 14 residues long. With 2 bases clipped from V and 7 bases from J, the junction kept 5 bases outside the gene matches. Germline V CDR1 and CDR2: SQVTM, ANQGSEA. CDR3 in amino acids: CSVEPQGAHGELFF. CDR3 in DNA: TGCAGCGTTGAACCACAGGGGGCGCACGGGGAGCTGTTTTTT.

V is TRBV5-1 and J is TRBJ1-1; 7 bases line up with TRBD1. The CDR3 loop spans 15 amino acids. CDR1 and CDR2 (germline): SGHRS, YFSETQ. The J segment lost 4 bases and the V segment lost 0 bases, leaving 6 bases of the junction unmatched. In nucleotides, the CDR3 is TGCGCCAGCAGCTTGGGAGGGACAGCGGTCACTGAAGCTTTCTTT. It specifies CASSLGGTAVTEAFF.